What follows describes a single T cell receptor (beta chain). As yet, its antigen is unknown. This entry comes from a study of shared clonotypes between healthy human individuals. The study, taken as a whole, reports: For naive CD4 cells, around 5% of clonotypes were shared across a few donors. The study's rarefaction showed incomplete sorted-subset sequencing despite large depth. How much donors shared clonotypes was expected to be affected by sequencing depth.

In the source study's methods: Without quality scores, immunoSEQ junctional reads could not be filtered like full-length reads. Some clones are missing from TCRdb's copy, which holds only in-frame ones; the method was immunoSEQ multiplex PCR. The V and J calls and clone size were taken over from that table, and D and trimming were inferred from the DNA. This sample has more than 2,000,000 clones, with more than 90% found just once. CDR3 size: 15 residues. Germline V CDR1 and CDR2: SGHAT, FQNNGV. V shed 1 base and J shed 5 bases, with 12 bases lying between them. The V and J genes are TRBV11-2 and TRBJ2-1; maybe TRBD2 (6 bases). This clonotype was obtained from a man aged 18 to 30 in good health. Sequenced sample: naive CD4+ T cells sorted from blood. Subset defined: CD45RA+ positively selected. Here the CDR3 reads CASSLGSGGNNEQFF. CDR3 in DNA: TGTGCCAGCAGCTTAGGTAGTGGCGGGAACAATGAGCAGTTCTTC. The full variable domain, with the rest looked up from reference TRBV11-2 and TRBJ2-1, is EAGVAQSPRYKIIEKRQSVAFWCNPISGHATLYWYQQILGQGPKLLIQFQNNGVVDDSQLPKDRFSAERLKGVDSTLKIQPAKLEDSAVYLCASSLGSGGNNEQFFGPGTRLTVL.